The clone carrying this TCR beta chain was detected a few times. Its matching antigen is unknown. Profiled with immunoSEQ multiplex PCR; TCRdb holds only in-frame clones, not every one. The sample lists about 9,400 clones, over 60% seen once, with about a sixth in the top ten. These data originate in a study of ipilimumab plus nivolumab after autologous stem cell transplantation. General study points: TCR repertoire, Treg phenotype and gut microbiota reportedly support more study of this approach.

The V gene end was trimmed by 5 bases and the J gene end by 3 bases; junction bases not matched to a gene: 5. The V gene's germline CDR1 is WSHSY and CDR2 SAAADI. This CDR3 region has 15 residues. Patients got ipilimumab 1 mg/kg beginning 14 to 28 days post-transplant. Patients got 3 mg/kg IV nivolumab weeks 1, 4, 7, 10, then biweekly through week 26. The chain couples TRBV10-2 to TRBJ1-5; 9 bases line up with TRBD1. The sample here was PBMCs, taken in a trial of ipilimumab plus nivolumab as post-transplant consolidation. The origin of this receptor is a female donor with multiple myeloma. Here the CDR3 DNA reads TGCGCCAGCAGTTACGGGACAGGGCCCAATCAGCCCCAGCATTTT. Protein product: CASSYGTGPNQPQHF.